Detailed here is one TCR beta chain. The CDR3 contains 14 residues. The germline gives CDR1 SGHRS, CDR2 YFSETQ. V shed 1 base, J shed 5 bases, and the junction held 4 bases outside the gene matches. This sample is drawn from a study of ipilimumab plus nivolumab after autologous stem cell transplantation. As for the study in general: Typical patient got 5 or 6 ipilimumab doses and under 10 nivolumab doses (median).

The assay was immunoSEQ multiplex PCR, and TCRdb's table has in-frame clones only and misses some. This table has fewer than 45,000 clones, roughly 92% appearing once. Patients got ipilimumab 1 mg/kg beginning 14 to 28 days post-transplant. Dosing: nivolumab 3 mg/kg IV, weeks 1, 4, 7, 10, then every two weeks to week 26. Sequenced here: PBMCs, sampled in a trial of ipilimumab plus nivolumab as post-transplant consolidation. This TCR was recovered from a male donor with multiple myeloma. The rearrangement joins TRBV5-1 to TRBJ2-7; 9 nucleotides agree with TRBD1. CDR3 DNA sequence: TGCGCCAGCAGCTTGTGGGGGACAGGGAACGAGCAGTACTTC. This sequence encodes CASSLWGTGNEQYF.